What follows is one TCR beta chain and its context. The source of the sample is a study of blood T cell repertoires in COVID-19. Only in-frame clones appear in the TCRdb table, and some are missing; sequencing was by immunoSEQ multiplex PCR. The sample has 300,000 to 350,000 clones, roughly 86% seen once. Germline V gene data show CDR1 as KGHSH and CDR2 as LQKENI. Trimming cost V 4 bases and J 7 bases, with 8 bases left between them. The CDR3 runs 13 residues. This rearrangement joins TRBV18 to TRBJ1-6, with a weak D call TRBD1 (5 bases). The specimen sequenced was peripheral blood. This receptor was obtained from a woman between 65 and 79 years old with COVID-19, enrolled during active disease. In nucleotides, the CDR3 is TGTGCCAGCTCACGCCAGGGCAATTCACCCCTCCACTTT. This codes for CASSRQGNSPLHF.